The T cell receptor (beta chain) described here comes from a study of human T cells and chemical hapten exposure (dated by TCRdb to the early 2020s). As for the study more broadly: For sensitization, 2% DPC in acetone was applied to a roughly 2 cm by roughly 2 cm area of upper inner arm skin. Patients additionally received weekly therapeutic DPC doses to the scalp throughout the roughly 25-week study period. Patch testing on the upper back used Finn chambers containing 0.01% DPC, with scoring done after 6 days according to International Contact Dermatitis Research Group standards. Alopecia areata with under or over 50% scalp involvement, alopecia totalis and alopecia universalis were represented in the patient cohort, which was mostly female. The libraries were sequenced as a pool, and the TCR yield per sample differed mostly because of small variations in library volumes within the pool. This study followed changes in the peripheral blood TCR repertoire in vivo during primary and secondary sensitization of alopecia patients to the hapten diphenylcyclopropenone (DPC). Blood samples were taken from patients before sensitization (week 0) and at 2, 6 and about 24 weeks after DPC sensitization. Blood for TCR sequencing was provided by twenty-nine alopecia patients at one to four time points (pre-sensitization, 2, 6 and 24 weeks). The investigation overall reported the following: Significantly more large CDR3 similarity clusters were formed by expanded TCRs than by pre-sensitization or healthy control sets, consistent with antigen-driven responses. Alopecia, a presumed autoimmune disease, was present in all patients, so the immune response of the patients might differ from that of healthy individuals. A positive correlation was found between the number of PT1 expanded TCRs and patch test score, with significance reached at thresholds 8, 16 and 32 but not 4. The number of TCRs above 1 in 1000 frequency did not change with DPC sensitization; there was no evidence of global repertoire structure alterations. After repeated subsampling, the strength of the expansion versus patch-test correlation and the threshold at which it became significant changed.

The CDR3 holds 13 amino acids from the cysteine to the phenylalanine. The only DNA kept is the CDR3, 39 bases in frame from the first base. CDR1 and CDR2, per the germline V gene (reference sequence), are LNHDA and SQIVND. At the junction V is shortened by 3 bases and J by 6 bases, with 10 bases in between. This clonotype was detected many times. Its antigen has not been determined. Base-call qualities are not available, and no considerably larger clone is one nucleotide away. Interpreted using the paper, the time point label stands for: pre-sensitization, week 0. This specimen's treatment or condition label, per the study, means: therapeutic diphenylcyclopropenone sensitization with weekly scalp DPC. At every patch-test visit, the blood draw took place before the patch test was put on. To be eligible, patients had to be aged 18 to 70, diagnosed with alopecia and judged suitable for DPC therapy, while pregnant patients were excluded. Total RNA was extracted from unfractionated whole blood collected in Tempus Blood RNA tubes.

Library generation was performed with RACE. Sequencing took place on a NextSeq 500. Library preparation attached unique molecular identifiers to individual cDNA molecules for quantitative, reproducible TCR counting. For every blood RNA sample, sequencing covered both the TCR alpha and TCR beta chains. The study's own analysis went as follows. The median number of TCRs per sample was some 100,000, ranging from roughly 23,224 to 690,600. The Decombinator software suite was used to annotate V, J and CDR3 in the TCR reads. For PS versus PT1 abundance plots, all samples were subsampled to the same number of TCRs (28,000). TCRs were defined as expanded if absent before sensitization and observed at least eight times at the 2-week time point. TCRdb redid the processing of the public reads, applying fastp at Q25 and MiXCR, and retained in-frame beta chains. Here each entry gathers all rows of one CDR3 protein and keeps the most common genes and DNA. These V and J calls are TCRdb output, not the study's own analysis. The sample table lists about 64,000 distinct CDR3 sequences, about 10% of them with a count of one. About 4% of the sample belongs to the ten largest clones.

The sequence links TRBV19 to TRBJ2-3; the D segment cannot be called with confidence. The source is a woman aged 40 to 49 with alopecia areata. Some clones in this sample may be carry-over from other donors' samples. The sample in question was whole blood, obtained in connection with sensitization to the hapten diphenylcyclopropenone (DPC). The CDR3 region has the sequence CASSIEDRDTQYF. The DNA is as follows: TGTGCCAGTAGTATCGAGGATAGGGATACGCAGTATTTT.